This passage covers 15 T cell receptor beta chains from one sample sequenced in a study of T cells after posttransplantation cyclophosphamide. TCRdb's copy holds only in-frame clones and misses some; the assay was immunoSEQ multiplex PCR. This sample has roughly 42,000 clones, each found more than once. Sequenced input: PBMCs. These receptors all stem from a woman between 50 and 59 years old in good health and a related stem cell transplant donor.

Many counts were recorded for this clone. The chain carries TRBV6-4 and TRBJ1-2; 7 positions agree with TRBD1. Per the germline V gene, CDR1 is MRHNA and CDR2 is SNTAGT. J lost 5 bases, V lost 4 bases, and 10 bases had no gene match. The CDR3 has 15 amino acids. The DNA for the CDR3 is TGTGCCAGCAGTGTCCCTAAACCGGGACAGTATGGCTACACCTTC. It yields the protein CASSVPKPGQYGYTF.

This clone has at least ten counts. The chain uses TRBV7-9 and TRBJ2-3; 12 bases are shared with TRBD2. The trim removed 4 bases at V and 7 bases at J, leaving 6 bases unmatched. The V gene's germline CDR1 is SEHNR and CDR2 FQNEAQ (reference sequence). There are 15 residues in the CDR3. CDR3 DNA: TGTGCCAGCAGCTCTCTAGCGGGGGGGAGCCATACGCAGTATTTT. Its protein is CASSSLAGGSHTQYF.

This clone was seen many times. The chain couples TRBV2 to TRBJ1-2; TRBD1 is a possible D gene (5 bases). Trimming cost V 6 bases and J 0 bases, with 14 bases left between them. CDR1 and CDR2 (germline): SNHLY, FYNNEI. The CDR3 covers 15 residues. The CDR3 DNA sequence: TGTGCCAGCAGGCGGATACAGGTTTCTAACTATGGCTACACCTTC. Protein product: CASRRIQVSNYGYTF.

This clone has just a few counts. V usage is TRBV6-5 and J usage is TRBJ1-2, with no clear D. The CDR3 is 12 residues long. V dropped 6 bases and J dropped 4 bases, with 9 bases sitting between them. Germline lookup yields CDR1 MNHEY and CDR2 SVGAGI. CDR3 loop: CASSVLTYGYTF. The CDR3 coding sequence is TGTGCCAGCAGCGTACTTACCTATGGCTACACCTTC.

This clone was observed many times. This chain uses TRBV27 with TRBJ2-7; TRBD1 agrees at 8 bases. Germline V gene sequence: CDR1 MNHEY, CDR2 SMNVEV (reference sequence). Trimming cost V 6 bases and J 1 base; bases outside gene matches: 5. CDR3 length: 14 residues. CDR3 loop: CASRIRDRSYEQYF. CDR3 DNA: TGTGCCAGCAGGATCCGGGACAGGTCCTACGAGCAGTACTTC.

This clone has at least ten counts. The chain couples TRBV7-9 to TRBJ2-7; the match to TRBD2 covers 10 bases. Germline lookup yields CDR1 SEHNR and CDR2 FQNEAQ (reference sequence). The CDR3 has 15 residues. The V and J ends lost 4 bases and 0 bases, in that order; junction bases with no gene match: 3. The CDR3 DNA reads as TGTGCCAGCAGCTACCCTAGCGGGGGCTCCTACGAGCAGTACTTC. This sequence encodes CASSYPSGGSYEQYF. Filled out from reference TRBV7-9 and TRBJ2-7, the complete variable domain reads DTGVSQNPRHKITKRGQNVTFRCDPISEHNRLYWYRQTLGQGPEFLTYFQNEAQLEKSRLLSDRFSAERPKGSFSTLEIQRTEQGDSAMYLCASSYPSGGSYEQYFGPGTRLTVT.

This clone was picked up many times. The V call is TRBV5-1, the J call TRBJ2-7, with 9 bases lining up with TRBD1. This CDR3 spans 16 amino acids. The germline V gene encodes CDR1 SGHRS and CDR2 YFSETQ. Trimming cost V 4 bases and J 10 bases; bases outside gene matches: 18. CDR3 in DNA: TGCGCCAGCAGCGTAGGGACAGGGCAACGTGGGGATGAACAGTACTTC. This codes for CASSVGTGQRGDEQYF. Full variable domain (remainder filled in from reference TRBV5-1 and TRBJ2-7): KAGVTQTPRYLIKTRGQQVTLSCSPISGHRSVSWYQQTPGQGLQFLFEYFSETQRNKGNFPGRFSGRQFSNSRSEMNVSTLELGDSALYLCASSVGTGQRGDEQYFGPGTRLTVT.

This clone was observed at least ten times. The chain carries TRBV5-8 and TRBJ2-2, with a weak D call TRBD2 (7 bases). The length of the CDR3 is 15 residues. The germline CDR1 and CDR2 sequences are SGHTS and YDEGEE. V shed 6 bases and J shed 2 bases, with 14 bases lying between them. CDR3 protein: CASNREGLNTGELFF. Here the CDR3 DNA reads TGTGCCAGCAACAGGGAGGGACTAAACACCGGGGAGCTGTTTTTT. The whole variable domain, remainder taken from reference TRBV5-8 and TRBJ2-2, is EAGVTQSPTHLIKTRGQQATLRCSPISGHTSVYWYQQALGLGLQFLLWYDEGEERNRGNFPPRFSGRQFPNYSSELNVNALELEDSALYLCASNREGLNTGELFFGEGSRLTVL.

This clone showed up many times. The DNA of the CDR3 is TGTGCCAGCAGACCGAAACAGGGTTCCTATGGCTACACCTTC. Translating gives CASRPKQGSYGYTF. The chain has TRBV21-1 and TRBJ1-2; TRBD1, the D gene given by the table, was not confirmed from the DNA. TRBV21-1 has pseudogene status. The length of the CDR3 is 14 residues.

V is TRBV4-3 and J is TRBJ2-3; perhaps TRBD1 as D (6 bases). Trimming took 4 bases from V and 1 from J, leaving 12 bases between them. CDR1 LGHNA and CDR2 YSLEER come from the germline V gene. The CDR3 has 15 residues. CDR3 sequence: CASSLQGSGTDTQYF. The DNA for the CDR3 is TGCGCCAGCAGCCTTCAGGGGTCGGGCACAGATACGCAGTATTTT.

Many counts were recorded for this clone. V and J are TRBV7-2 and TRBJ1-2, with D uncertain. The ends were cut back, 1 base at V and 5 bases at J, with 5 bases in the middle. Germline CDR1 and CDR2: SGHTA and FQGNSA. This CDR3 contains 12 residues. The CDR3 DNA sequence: TGTGCCAGCAGCTTAGGTTCTTATGGCTACACCTTC. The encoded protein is CASSLGSYGYTF.

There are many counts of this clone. Here the CDR3 DNA reads TGTGCCAGCAGTTCTCGCGGGGCCCCCTCCTACGAGCAGTACTTC. As protein: CASSSRGAPSYEQYF. The chain carries TRBV27 and TRBJ2-7, with D maybe TRBD2 (6 bases). Germline CDR1 MNHEY, CDR2 SMNVEV (reference sequence). Trimming took 4 bases from V and 0 from J, leaving 13 bases between them. The CDR3 extends over 15 amino acids.

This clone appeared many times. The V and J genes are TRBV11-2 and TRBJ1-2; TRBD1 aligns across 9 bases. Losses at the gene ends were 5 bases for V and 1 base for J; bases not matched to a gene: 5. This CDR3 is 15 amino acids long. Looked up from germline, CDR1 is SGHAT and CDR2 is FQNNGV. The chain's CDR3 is CASSADRGRNYGYTF. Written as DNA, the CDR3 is TGTGCCAGCAGCGCGGACAGGGGCCGTAACTATGGCTACACCTTC.

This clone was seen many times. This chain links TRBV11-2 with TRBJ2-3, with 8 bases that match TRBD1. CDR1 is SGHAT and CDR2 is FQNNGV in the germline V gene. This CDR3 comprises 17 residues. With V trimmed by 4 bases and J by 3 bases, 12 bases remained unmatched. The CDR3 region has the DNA TGTGCCAGCAGCTCATCGTCGGGTCAGGGGGCAACAGATACGCAGTATTTT. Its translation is CASSSSSGQGATDTQYF.

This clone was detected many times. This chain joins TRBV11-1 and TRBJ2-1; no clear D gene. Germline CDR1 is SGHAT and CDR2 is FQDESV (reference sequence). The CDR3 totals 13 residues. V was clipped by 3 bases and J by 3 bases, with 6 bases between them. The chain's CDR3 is CASSFFRYNEQFF. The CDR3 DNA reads TGTGCCAGCAGCTTTTTCCGCTACAATGAGCAGTTCTTC.